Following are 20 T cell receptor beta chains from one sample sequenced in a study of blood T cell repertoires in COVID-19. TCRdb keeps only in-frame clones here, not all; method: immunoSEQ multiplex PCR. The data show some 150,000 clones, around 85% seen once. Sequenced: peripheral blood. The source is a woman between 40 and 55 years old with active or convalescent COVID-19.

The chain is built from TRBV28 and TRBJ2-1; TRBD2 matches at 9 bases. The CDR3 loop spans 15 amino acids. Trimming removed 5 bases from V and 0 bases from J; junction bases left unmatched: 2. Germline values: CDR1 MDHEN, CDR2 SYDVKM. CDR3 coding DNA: TGTGCCAGCAGTAGTAGCGGGAGCTCCTACAATGAGCAGTTCTTC. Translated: CASSSSGSSYNEQFF.

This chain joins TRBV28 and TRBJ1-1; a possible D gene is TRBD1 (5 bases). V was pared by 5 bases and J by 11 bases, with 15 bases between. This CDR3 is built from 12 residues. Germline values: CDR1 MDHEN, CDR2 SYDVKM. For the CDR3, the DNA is TGTGCCAGCAGTATAGGGGACTTCAGGGCTTTCTTT. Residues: CASSIGDFRAFF.

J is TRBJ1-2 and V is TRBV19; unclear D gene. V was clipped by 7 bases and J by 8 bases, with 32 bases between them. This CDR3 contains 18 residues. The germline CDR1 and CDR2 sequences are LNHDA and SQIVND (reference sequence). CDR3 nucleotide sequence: TGTGCCAGTAAGTACCACTCACCCGAGGGCCCGTATGGAGGAGGCTACACCTTC. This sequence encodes CASKYHSPEGPYGGGYTF.

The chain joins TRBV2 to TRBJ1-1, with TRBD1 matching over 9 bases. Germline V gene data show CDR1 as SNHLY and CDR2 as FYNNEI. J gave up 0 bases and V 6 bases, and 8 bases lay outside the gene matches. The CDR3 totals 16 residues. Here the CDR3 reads CASRLQGATVNTEAFF. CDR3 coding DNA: TGTGCCAGCAGACTACAGGGGGCGACGGTGAACACTGAAGCTTTCTTT.

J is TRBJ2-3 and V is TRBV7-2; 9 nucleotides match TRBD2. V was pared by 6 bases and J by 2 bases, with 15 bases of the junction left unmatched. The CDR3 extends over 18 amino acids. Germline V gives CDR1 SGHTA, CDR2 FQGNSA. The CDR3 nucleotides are TGTGCCAGCAGTTACCGCCCTATCCCTAGCGGGACCACAGATACGCAGTATTTT. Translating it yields CASSYRPIPSGTTDTQYF.

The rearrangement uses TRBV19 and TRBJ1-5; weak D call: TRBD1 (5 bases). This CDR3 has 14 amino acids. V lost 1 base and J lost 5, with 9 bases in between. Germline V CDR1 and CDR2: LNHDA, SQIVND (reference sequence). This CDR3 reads CASSIAGSYQPQHF. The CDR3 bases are TGTGCCAGTAGTATAGCAGGGTCATATCAGCCCCAGCATTTT.

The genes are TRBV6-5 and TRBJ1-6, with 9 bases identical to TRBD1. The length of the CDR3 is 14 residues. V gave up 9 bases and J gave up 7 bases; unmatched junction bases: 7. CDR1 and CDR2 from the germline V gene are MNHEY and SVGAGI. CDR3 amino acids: CASIPTGGNSPLHF. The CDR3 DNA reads TGTGCCAGTATCCCGACAGGGGGGAATTCACCCCTCCACTTT.

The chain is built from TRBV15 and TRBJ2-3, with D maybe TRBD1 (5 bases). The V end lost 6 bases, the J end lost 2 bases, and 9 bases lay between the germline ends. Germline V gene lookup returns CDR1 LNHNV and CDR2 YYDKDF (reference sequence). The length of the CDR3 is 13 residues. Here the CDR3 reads CATRPTATDTQYF. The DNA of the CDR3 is TGTGCCACCAGACCGACAGCCACAGATACGCAGTATTTT.

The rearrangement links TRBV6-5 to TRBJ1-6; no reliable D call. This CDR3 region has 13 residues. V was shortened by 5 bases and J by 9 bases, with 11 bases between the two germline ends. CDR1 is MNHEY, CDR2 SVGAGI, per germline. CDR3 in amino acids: CASSLRSASPLHF. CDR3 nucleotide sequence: TGTGCCAGCAGTCTCCGGTCCGCTTCACCCCTCCACTTT.

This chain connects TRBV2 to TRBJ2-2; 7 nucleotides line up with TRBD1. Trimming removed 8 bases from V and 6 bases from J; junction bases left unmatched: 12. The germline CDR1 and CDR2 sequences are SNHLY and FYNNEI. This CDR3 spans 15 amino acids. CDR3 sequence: CASGRQGLDAGELFF. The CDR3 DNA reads TGTGCCAGCGGACGACAGGGTCTTGACGCCGGGGAGCTGTTTTTT. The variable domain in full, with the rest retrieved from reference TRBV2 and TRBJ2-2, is EPEVTQTPSHQVTQMGQEVILRCVPISNHLYFYWYRQILGQKVEFLVSFYNNEISEKSEIFDDQFSVERPDGSNFTLKIRSTKLEDSAMYFCASGRQGLDAGELFFGEGSRLTVL.

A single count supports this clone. The DNA of the CDR3 is TGTGCCATCAGGGCAGATAGCAATCAGCCCCAGCATTTT. It is translated as CAIRADSNQPQHF. The genes are TRBV10-3 and TRBJ1-5; D is unresolved. Germline V gene sequence: CDR1 ENHRY, CDR2 SYGVKD. V lost 6 bases and J 0 bases, leaving 6 bases between the germline ends. The CDR3 sequence is 13 residues long.

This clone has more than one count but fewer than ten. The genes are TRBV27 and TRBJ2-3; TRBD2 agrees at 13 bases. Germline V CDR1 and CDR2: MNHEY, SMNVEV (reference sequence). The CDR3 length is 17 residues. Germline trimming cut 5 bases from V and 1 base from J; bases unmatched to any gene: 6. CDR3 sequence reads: CASSPGLAGVGTDTQYF. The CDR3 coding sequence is TGTGCCAGCAGTCCCGGACTAGCGGGAGTGGGCACAGATACGCAGTATTTT.

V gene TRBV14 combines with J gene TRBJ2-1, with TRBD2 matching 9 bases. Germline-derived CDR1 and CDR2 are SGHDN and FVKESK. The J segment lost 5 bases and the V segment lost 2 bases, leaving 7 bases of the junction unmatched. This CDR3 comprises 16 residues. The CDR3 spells CASSQWRGGANNEQFF. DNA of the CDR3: TGTGCCAGCAGCCAATGGCGCGGGGGGGCCAACAATGAGCAGTTCTTC.

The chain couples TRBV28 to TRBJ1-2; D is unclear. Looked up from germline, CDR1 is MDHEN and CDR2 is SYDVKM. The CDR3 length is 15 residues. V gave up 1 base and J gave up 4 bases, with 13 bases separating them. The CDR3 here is CASSLYAVGTYGYTF. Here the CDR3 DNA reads TGTGCCAGCAGTTTATATGCAGTGGGCACCTATGGCTACACCTTC.

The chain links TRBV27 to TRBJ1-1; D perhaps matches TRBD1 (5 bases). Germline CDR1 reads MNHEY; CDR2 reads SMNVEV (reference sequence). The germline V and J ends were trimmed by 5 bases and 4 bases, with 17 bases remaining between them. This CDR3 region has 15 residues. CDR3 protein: CASSPVGTVGTEAFF. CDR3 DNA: TGTGCCAGCAGTCCAGTCGGGACTGTAGGCACTGAAGCTTTCTTT.

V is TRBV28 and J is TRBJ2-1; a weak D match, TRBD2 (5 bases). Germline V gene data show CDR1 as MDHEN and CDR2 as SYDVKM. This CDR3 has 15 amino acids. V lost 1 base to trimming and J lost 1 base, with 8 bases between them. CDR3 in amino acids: CASSLLVASYNEQFF. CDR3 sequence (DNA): TGTGCCAGCAGTTTATTAGTAGCGTCCTACAATGAGCAGTTCTTC.

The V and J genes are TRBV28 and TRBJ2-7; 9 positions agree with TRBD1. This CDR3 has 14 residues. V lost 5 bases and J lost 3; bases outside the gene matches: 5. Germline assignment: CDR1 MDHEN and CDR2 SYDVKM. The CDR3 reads CASSATGGGYEQYF. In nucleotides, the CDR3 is TGTGCCAGCAGTGCGACAGGGGGGGGCTACGAGCAGTACTTC.

CDR3 region: CASSPGGNEKLFF. In DNA, the CDR3 is TGTGCCAGCTCGCCAGGGGGCAACGAAAAACTGTTTTTT. The V and J genes are TRBV18 and TRBJ1-4, with 8 bases identical to TRBD1. V trimming: 6 bases; J trimming: 8 bases; junction bases outside the gene matches: 5. The CDR3 runs to 13 residues. CDR1 is KGHSH, CDR2 LQKENI, per germline.

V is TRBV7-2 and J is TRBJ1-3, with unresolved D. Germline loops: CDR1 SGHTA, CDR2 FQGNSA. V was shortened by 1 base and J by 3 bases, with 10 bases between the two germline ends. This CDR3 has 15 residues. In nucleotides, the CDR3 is TGTGCCAGCAGCTTAGTTGGAGGGAGTGGAAACACCATATATTTT. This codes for CASSLVGGSGNTIYF. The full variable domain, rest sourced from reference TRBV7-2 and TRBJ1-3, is GAGVSQSPSNKVTEKGKDVELRCDPISGHTALYWYRQSLGQGLEFLIYFQGNSAPDKSGLPSDRFSAERTGGSVSTLTIQRTQQEDSAVYLCASSLVGGSGNTIYFGEGSWLTVV.

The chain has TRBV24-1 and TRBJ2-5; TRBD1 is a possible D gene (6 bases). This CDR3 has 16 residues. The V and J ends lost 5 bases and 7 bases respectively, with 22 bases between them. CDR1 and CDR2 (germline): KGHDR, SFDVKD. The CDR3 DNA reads TGTGCCACCAGTGCTCGGGACACCCCGGATAGGGGGACCCAGTACTTC. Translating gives CATSARDTPDRGTQYF.